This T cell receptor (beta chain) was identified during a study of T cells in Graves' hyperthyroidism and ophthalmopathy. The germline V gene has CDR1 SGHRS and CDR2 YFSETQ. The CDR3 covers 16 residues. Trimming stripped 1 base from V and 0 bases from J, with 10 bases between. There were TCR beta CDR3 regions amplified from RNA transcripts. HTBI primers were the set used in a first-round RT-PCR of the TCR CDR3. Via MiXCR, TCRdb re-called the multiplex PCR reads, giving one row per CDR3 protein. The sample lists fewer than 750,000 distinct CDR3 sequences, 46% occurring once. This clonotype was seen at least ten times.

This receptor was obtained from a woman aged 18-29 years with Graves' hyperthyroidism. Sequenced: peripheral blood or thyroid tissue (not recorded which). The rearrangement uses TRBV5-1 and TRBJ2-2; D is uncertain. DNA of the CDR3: TGCGCCAGCAGCTTGTCCCCCGACACGAACACCGGGGAGCTGTTTTTT. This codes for CASSLSPDTNTGELFF.